Shown below are 25 T cell receptor beta chains from a single sample sequenced in a study of cytomegalovirus exposure and HLA in healthy donors. Primers included in the PCR were 60 Vbeta and 13 Jbeta primers. Some clones are missing from TCRdb's copy, which holds only in-frame ones; the method was immunoSEQ multiplex PCR. The sample contains some 200,000 clones, around 80% of which appear only once. Sequenced input: PBMCs. Every receptor here comes from a girl aged 2 to 10 in good health and CMV-seronegative.

The genes are TRBV2 and TRBJ1-2; tentatively, D is TRBD1 (5 bases). The germline V gene has CDR1 SNHLY and CDR2 FYNNEI. V was pared by 0 bases and J by 5 bases, with 7 bases between. This CDR3 comprises 13 residues. This chain's CDR3 is CASSEAEGYGYTF. In DNA form, the CDR3 reads TGTGCCAGCAGTGAAGCGGAGGGGTATGGCTACACCTTC. Full variable domain (remainder filled in from reference TRBV2 and TRBJ1-2): EPEVTQTPSHQVTQMGQEVILRCVPISNHLYFYWYRQILGQKVEFLVSFYNNEISEKSEIFDDQFSVERPDGSNFTLKIRSTKLEDSAMYFCASSEAEGYGYTFGSGTRLTVV.

The rearrangement uses TRBV5-1 and TRBJ1-2, with D maybe TRBD1 (6 bases). The CDR3 sequence is 16 residues long. Germline loops: CDR1 SGHRS, CDR2 YFSETQ. V was clipped by 4 bases and J by 3 bases, with 19 bases between them. For the CDR3, the DNA is TGCGCCAGCAGCACCGGAAGAGGAACAGGGCACTATGGCTACACCTTC. Translating gives CASSTGRGTGHYGYTF.

The V call is TRBV27, the J call TRBJ1-1, with 7 nucleotides matching TRBD1. The CDR3 contains 15 residues. The ends lost 6 bases at V and 2 bases at J; junction bases unmatched: 9. Germline V gene sequence: CDR1 MNHEY, CDR2 SMNVEV (reference sequence). The chain's CDR3 is CASRIRGSPNTEAFF. The CDR3 coding sequence is TGTGCCAGCAGAATCAGGGGGAGTCCCAACACTGAAGCTTTCTTT.

CDR3 nucleotide sequence: TGCGCCAGCAGCCCCGGACAGGTTGGGCCTTACGAGCAGTACTTC. It is translated as CASSPGQVGPYEQYF. The gene calls are TRBV4-1 and TRBJ2-7, with 7 bases identical to TRBD1. Unmatched junction bases numbered 10, after V lost 4 bases and J lost 4 bases. The germline gives CDR1 MGHRA, CDR2 YSYEKL. This CDR3 has 15 amino acids.

The table lists this clone with a count of one. This chain connects TRBV18 to TRBJ2-7, with D tentatively TRBD1 (6 bases). Germline V lookup: CDR1 KGHSH, CDR2 LQKENI. V was clipped by 3 bases and J by 0 bases, with 15 bases between them. The CDR3 is 16 amino acids. The CDR3 region is CASSPSRDTLSYEQYF. The DNA for the CDR3 is TGTGCCAGCTCACCTTCCCGGGACACCCTCTCCTACGAGCAGTACTTC.

The chain employs TRBV6-6 and TRBJ1-1; a possible D gene is TRBD1 (5 bases). The CDR3 totals 15 residues. V lost 2 bases and J 3 bases, leaving 13 bases between the germline ends. Germline CDR1 reads MNHNY; CDR2 reads SVGAGI (reference sequence). The CDR3 loop is CASSYNGAPDTEAFF. The CDR3 DNA reads as TGTGCCAGCAGTTACAATGGGGCTCCGGACACTGAAGCTTTCTTT.

This rearrangement joins TRBV29-1 to TRBJ1-1, with D possibly TRBD1 on 5 matching bases. From germline, CDR1 is SQVTM and CDR2 ANQGSEA. V was clipped by 4 bases and J by 3 bases, with 12 bases between them. The CDR3 runs to 13 residues. The CDR3 DNA reads as TGCAGCGTTGGTAGACGGGGGGACACTGAAGCTTTCTTT. Its protein product is CSVGRRGDTEAFF.

The CDR3 bases are TGTGCCAGCAGCACCCGGGACAGACGAAACACTGAAGCTTTCTTT. It yields the protein CASSTRDRRNTEAFF. J is TRBJ1-1 and V is TRBV7-9; 7 positions match TRBD1. The CDR3 totals 15 residues. Germline V CDR1 and CDR2: SEHNR, FQNEAQ (reference sequence). The trim removed 5 bases at V and 2 bases at J, leaving 8 bases unmatched.

The J gene is TRBJ1-5, the V gene TRBV6-1; D might be TRBD1 (5 bases). V lost 5 bases, J lost 9 bases, and 20 bases lay in between. CDR1 and CDR2 from the germline V gene are MNHNS and SASEGT. The CDR3 runs 15 residues. The CDR3 region is CASSNRPGGISPQHF. In DNA form, the CDR3 reads TGTGCCAGCAGTAACCGACCGGGGGGGATCTCGCCCCAGCATTTT.

J is TRBJ2-5 and V is TRBV5-1; D may be TRBD2 (5 bases). Germline V lookup: CDR1 SGHRS, CDR2 YFSETQ. This CDR3 spans 14 amino acids. V dropped 4 bases and J dropped 5 bases, with 15 bases sitting between them. The CDR3 loop reads CASSPAPGFETQYF. The CDR3 DNA reads TGCGCCAGCAGCCCGGCCCCGGGATTCGAGACCCAGTACTTC.

V and J are TRBV5-1 and TRBJ1-1; 8 nucleotides line up with TRBD1. V trimming: 4 bases; J trimming: 8 bases; junction bases outside the gene matches: 10. Germline V gives CDR1 SGHRS, CDR2 YFSETQ. CDR3 length: 14 residues. CDR3 region: CASSPIQGADEAFF. DNA for the CDR3: TGCGCCAGCAGCCCGATCCAGGGGGCAGACGAAGCTTTCTTT.

The rearrangement uses TRBV10-3 and TRBJ1-1; 7 bases fit TRBD1. Unmatched junction bases numbered 11, after V lost 5 bases and J lost 5 bases. This CDR3 is 15 amino acids long. The germline V gene encodes CDR1 ENHRY and CDR2 SYGVKD. CDR3 coding DNA: TGTGCCATCAGTTCGAAACAGGGGTTCGCGACTGAAGCTTTCTTT. Translating gives CAISSKQGFATEAFF.

V gene TRBV6-5 combines with J gene TRBJ1-2; 8 bases line up with TRBD1. The V gene's germline CDR1 is MNHEY and CDR2 SVGAGI. The CDR3 has 14 residues. The V segment lost 0 bases and the J segment 8 bases; nucleotides outside the gene matches: 5. Here the CDR3 DNA reads TGTGCCAGCAGTTACTCACAGGGGGGAGCCGGCTACACCTTC. Protein product: CASSYSQGGAGYTF.

The rearrangement joins TRBV18 to TRBJ2-7; D perhaps matches TRBD2 (5 bases). The CDR3 is made up of 15 amino acids. In germline, CDR1 is KGHSH, CDR2 LQKENI. Deletions cut 0 bases from V and 2 bases from J, with 11 bases between. The CDR3 DNA is TGTGCCAGCTCACCACCGAGCAGCGGCGCCTACGAGCAGTACTTC. Amino acid sequence: CASSPPSSGAYEQYF.

J is TRBJ1-2 and V is TRBV9; TRBD1 matches at 11 bases. The CDR3 has 15 residues. Germline V gives CDR1 SGDLS, CDR2 YYNGEE. J lost 3 bases, V lost 4 bases, and 5 bases had no gene match. DNA for the CDR3: TGTGCCAGCAGCAAACGGGACAGGGGGGACTATGGCTACACCTTC. Translation gives CASSKRDRGDYGYTF.

The DNA of the CDR3 is TGTGCCAGCGGTAAAGGGGACAACACGTCACCCCTCCACTTT. It yields the protein CASGKGDNTSPLHF. The chain joins TRBV2 to TRBJ1-6; a weak D match, TRBD1 (6 bases). Germline lookup yields CDR1 SNHLY and CDR2 FYNNEI. The CDR3 length is 14 residues. V lost 8 bases and J lost 10, with 18 bases in between.

As regards this clone: Germline and junction disagree at one end, which may indicate a read error. The chain combines TRBV29-1 with TRBJ1-2; weak D call: TRBD1 (5 bases). Germline lookup yields CDR1 SQVTM and CDR2 ANQGSEA. This CDR3 region has 11 residues. The CDR3 bases are TGCAGGGGATCTGACGGACATGGTGGTGGCTTC. Translated, it gives CRGSDGHGGGF.

This clone has only a few counts. V is TRBV30 and J is TRBJ1-1; D unclear. CDR1 is GTSNPN, CDR2 SVGIG, per germline (reference sequence). Trimming left V 1 base short and J 0 bases short, with 12 bases between. The CDR3 is made up of 15 amino acids. The CDR3 spells CAWSGGQSLNTEAFF. CDR3 DNA sequence: TGTGCCTGGAGTGGCGGGCAGAGCTTGAACACTGAAGCTTTCTTT.

The chain employs TRBV7-6 and TRBJ1-1; a possible D gene is TRBD1 (6 bases). CDR3 size: 13 residues. V shed 6 bases and J shed 1 base, with 9 bases lying between them. Germline V gene data show CDR1 as SGHVS and CDR2 as FNYEAQ. The CDR3 DNA sequence: TGTGCCAGCAGACAACAGGGGAACACTGAAGCTTTCTTT. Its translation is CASRQQGNTEAFF. The full variable domain, rest sourced from reference TRBV7-6 and TRBJ1-1, is GAGVSQSPRYKVTKRGQDVALRCDPISGHVSLYWYRQALGQGPEFLTYFNYEAQQDKSGLPNDRFSAERPEGSISTLTIQRTEQRDSAMYRCASRQQGNTEAFFGQGTRLTVV.

CDR3 DNA sequence: TGTGCCAGCAGCGCAACGACAGGGGCTTTTGGGGCTGAAGCTTTCTTT. Translating it yields CASSATTGAFGAEAFF. The rearrangement links TRBV7-9 to TRBJ1-1; 8 bases align to TRBD1. CDR1 SEHNR and CDR2 FQNEAQ come from the germline V gene (reference sequence). This CDR3 is 16 amino acids long. The trim removed 5 bases at V and 6 bases at J, leaving 14 bases unmatched.

This clone was seen once. The rearrangement uses TRBV5-1 and TRBJ1-1; possible D gene TRBD1, 5 bases. Germline V gives CDR1 SGHRS, CDR2 YFSETQ. V lost 0 bases to trimming and J lost 8 bases, with 20 bases between them. This CDR3 is 16 amino acids long. The CDR3 is CASSLEYSGLQAEAFF. CDR3 DNA: TGCGCCAGCAGCTTGGAATATTCGGGCTTACAGGCAGAAGCTTTCTTT.

The chain employs TRBV5-6 and TRBJ1-6, with TRBD1 as a possible D gene (6 bases). The CDR3 is 14 residues long. Trimming removed 0 bases at V and 9 bases at J, with 10 bases between. Germline V lookup: CDR1 SGHDT, CDR2 YYEEEE. The CDR3 reads CASSLEGDVSPLHF. As DNA, the CDR3 is TGTGCCAGCAGCTTGGAGGGGGACGTTTCACCCCTCCACTTT.

The rearrangement uses TRBV11-2 and TRBJ2-3; the D gene is possibly TRBD2 (6 bases). The length of the CDR3 is 15 residues. The V end lost 5 bases, the J end lost 1 base, and 13 bases lay between the germline ends. Germline V gives CDR1 SGHAT, CDR2 FQNNGV. The CDR3: CASSPGTLRTDTQYF. For the CDR3, the DNA is TGTGCCAGCAGCCCCGGGACTCTTCGCACAGATACGCAGTATTTT.

This chain connects TRBV6-5 to TRBJ2-5; D uncertain. The DNA end is more similar to TRBJ2-7, so the J call may be wrong. The CDR3 sequence is 15 residues long. Germline V CDR1 and CDR2: MNHEY, SVGAGI. The CDR3 is CASSYRLPPNYEQYF. The CDR3 DNA reads TGTGCCAGCAGTTACCGTCTACCCCCCAACTACGAGCAGTACTTC.

The chain recombines TRBV5-1 with TRBJ2-7; TRBD2 might be the D (5 bases). The germline gives CDR1 SGHRS, CDR2 YFSETQ. The CDR3 runs to 12 residues. The V end lost 3 bases, the J end lost 2 bases, and 6 bases lay between the germline ends. CDR3 sequence (DNA): TGCGCCAGCAGCTCCGGGACCTACGAGCAGTACTTC. Translated, it gives CASSSGTYEQYF.